The present entry profiles one TCR beta chain with its context. Its specificity is unknown. These data come from a study of T cell repertoires in aging, cancer and after chemotherapy. Peripheral blood genomic DNA, not sorted cells or RNA, was the template. Multiplex touch-down PCR with TRB-A/B primers amplified rearranged V-D-J TRB sequences. MiXCR, run by TCRdb on the multiplex PCR reads, gives a single entry per CDR3 protein. The data hold about 5,000 distinct CDR3 sequences, with roughly 20% observed a single time. The CDR3 runs to 14 residues. With V trimmed by 5 bases and J by 1 base, 7 bases remained unmatched. Germline V CDR1 and CDR2: DFQATT, SNEGSKA (reference sequence). Notes on the study in general: Untreated cancer patients had significantly lower blood TCR diversity than age-matched healthy donors.

V gene TRBV20-1 combines with J gene TRBJ1-1; TRBD1 matches 7 bases. The clonotype comes from a human donor in good health. The donor label of this sample is uncertain. Sequenced material: blood. The chain's CDR3 is CSAPSAGGNTEAFF. The DNA of the CDR3 is TGCAGTGCTCCCAGCGCAGGGGGGAACACTGAAGCTTTCTTT.